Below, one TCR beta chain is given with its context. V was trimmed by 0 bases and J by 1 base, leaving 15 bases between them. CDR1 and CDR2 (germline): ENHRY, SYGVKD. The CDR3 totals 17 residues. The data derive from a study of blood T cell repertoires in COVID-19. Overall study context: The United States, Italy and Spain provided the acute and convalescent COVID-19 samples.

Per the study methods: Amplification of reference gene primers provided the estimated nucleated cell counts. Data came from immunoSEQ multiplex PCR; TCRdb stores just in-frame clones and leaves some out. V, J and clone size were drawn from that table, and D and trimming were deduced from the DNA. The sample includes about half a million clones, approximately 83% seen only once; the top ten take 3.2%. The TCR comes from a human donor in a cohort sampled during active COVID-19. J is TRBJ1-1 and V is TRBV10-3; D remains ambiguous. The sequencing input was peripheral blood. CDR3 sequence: CAISESAVHVENTEAFF. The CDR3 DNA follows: TGTGCCATCAGTGAGTCCGCAGTCCACGTTGAGAACACTGAAGCTTTCTTT.